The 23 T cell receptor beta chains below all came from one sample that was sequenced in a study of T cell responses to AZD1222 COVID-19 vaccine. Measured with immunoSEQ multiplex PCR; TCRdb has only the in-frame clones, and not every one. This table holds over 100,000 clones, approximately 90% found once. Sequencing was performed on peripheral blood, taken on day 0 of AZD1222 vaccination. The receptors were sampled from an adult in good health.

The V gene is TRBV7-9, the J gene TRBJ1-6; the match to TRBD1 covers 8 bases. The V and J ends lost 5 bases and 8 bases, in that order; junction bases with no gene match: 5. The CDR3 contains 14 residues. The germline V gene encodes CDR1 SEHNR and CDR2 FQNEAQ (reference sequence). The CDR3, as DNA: TGTGCCAGCAGCGTCGGACAGGGCGATTCACCCCTCCACTTT. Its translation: CASSVGQGDSPLHF.

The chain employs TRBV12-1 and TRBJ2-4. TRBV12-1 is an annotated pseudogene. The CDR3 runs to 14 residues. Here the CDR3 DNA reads TGTGCCAGCAGTTCCGAGGGGCAGAAAAACATTCAGTACTTC. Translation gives CASSSEGQKNIQYF.

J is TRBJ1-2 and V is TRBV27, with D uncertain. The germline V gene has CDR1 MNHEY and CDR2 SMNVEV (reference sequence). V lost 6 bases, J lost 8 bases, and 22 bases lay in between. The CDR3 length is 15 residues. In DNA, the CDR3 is TGTGCCAGCAGCCGCCTCGGACTTACGGAAGGGGGCTACACCTTC. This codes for CASSRLGLTEGGYTF.

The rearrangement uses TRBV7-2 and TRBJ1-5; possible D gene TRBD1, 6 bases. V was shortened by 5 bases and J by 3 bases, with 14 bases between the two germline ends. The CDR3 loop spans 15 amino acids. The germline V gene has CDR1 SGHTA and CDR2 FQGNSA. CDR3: CASSPLGGLNQPQHF. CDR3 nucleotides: TGTGCCAGCAGCCCCCTCGGGGGGCTCAATCAGCCCCAGCATTTT.

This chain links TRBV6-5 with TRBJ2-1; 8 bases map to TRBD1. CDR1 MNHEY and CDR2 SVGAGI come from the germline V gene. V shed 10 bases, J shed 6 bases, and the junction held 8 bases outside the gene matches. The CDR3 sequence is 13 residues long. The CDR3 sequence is CATRGQGANEQFF. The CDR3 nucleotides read TGTGCCACTAGGGGGCAGGGGGCCAATGAGCAGTTCTTC.

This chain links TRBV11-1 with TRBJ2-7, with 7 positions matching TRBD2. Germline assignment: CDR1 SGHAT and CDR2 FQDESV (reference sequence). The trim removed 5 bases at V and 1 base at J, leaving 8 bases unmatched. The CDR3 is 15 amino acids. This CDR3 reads CASSPREDFSYEQYF. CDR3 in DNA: TGTGCCAGCAGCCCCCGGGAGGATTTTTCCTACGAGCAGTACTTC.

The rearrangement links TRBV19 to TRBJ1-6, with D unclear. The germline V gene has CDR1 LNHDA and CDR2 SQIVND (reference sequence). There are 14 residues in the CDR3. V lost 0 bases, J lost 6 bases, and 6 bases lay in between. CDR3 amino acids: CASSIDRTNSPLHF. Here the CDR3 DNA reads TGTGCCAGTAGTATAGACCGGACTAATTCACCCCTCCACTTT.

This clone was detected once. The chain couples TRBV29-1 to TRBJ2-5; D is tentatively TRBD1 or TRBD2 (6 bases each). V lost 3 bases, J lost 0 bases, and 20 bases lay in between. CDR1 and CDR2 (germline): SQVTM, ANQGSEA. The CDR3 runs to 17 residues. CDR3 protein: CSVDGRSGDSYQETQYF. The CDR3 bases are TGCAGCGTTGACGGTCGGTCAGGGGACTCGTACCAAGAGACCCAGTACTTC. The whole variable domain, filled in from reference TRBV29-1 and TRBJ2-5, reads SAVISQKPSRDICQRGTSLTIQCQVDSQVTMMFWYRQQPGQSLTLIATANQGSEATYESGFVIDKFPISRPNLTFSTLTVSNMSPEDSSIYLCSVDGRSGDSYQETQYFGPGTRLLVL.

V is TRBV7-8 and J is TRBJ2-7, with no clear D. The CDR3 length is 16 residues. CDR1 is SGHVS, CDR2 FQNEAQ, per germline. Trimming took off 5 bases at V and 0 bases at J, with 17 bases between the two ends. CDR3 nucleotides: TGTGCCAGCAGCGGTAATCAAGGCGCCCTCTCCTACGAGCAGTACTTC. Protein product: CASSGNQGALSYEQYF.

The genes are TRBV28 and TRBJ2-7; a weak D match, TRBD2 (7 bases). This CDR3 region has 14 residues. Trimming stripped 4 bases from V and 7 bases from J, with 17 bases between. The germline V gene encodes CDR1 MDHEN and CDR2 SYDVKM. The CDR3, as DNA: TGTGCCAGCAGTTCCCCGGGCAGGGGAGGGGAGCAGTACTTC. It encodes CASSSPGRGGEQYF.

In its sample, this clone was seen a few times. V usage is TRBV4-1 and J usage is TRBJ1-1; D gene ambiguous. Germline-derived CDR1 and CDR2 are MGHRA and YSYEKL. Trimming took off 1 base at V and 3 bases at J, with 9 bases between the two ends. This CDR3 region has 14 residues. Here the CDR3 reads CASSQVLADTEAFF. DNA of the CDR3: TGCGCCAGCAGCCAAGTTCTAGCGGACACTGAAGCTTTCTTT.

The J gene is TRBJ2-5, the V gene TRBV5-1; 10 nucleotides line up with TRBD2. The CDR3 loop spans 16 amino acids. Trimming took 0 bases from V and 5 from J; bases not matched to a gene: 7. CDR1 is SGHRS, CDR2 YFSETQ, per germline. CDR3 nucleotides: TGCGCCAGCAGCTTGGCAGCGGGGGGGCCGGGGGAGACCCAGTACTTC. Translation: CASSLAAGGPGETQYF.

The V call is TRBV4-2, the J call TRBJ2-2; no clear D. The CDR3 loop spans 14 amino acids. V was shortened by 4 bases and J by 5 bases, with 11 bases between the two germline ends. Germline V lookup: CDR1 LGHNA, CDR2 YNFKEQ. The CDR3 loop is CASSLEYKTGELFF. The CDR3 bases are TGTGCCAGCAGCCTAGAATACAAGACCGGGGAGCTGTTTTTT.

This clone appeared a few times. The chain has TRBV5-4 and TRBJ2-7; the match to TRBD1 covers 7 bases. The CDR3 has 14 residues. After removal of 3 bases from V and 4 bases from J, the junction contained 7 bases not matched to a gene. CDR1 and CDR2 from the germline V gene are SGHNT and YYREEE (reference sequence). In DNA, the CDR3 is TGTGCCAGCAGCTCAGGACAGGCACCTTACGAGCAGTACTTC. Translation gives CASSSGQAPYEQYF. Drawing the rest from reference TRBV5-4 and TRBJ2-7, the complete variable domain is ETGVTQSPTHLIKTRGQQVTLRCSSQSGHNTVSWYQQALGQGPQFIFQYYREEENGRGNFPPRFSGLQFPNYSSELNVNALELDDSALYLCASSSGQAPYEQYFGPGTRLTVT.

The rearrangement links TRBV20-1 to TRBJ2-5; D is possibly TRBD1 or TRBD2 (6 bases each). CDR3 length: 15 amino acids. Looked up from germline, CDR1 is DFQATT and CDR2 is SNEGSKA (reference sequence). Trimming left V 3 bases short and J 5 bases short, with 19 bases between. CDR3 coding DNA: TGCAGTGCTAGTTCCGGAGGGGGAATTAAGGAGACCCAGTACTTC. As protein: CSASSGGGIKETQYF.

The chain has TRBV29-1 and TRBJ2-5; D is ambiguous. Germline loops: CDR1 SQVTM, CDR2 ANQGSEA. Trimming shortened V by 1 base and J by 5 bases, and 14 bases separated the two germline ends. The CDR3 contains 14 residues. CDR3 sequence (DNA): TGCAGCGTTGAAGCCCTTAGGCTGGGGGAGACCCAGTACTTC. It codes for CSVEALRLGETQYF. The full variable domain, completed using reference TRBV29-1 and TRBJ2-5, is SAVISQKPSRDICQRGTSLTIQCQVDSQVTMMFWYRQQPGQSLTLIATANQGSEATYESGFVIDKFPISRPNLTFSTLTVSNMSPEDSSIYLCSVEALRLGETQYFGPGTRLLVL.

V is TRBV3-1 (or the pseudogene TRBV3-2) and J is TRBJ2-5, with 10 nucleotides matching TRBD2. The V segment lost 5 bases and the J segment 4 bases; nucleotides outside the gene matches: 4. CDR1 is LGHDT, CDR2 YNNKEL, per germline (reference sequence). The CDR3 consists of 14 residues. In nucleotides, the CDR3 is TGTGCCAGCAGCTACCCTAGCGGGGGAGAGACCCAGTACTTC. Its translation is CASSYPSGGETQYF.

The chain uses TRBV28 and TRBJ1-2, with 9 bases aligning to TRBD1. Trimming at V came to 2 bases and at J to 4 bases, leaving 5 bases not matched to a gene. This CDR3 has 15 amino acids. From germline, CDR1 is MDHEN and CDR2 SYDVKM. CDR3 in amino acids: CASSLPGTGTYGYTF. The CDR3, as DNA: TGTGCCAGCAGTTTACCAGGGACAGGGACCTATGGCTACACCTTC.

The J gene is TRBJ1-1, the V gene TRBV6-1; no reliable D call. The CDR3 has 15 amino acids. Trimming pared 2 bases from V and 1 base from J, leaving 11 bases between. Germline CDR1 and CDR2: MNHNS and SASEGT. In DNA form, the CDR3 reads TGTGCCAGCAGTGAAAGACCGGAATCGAACACTGAAGCTTTCTTT. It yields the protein CASSERPESNTEAFF.

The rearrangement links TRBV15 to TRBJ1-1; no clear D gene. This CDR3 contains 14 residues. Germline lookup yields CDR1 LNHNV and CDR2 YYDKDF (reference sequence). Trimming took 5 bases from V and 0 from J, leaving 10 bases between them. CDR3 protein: CATSASAVNTEAFF. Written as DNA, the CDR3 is TGTGCCACCAGCGCGTCCGCGGTGAACACTGAAGCTTTCTTT. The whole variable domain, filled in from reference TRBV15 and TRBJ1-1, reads DAMVIQNPRYQVTQFGKPVTLSCSQTLNHNVMYWYQQKSSQAPKLLFHYYDKDFNNEADTPDNFQSRRPNTSFCFLDIRSPGLGDTAMYLCATSASAVNTEAFFGQGTRLTVV.

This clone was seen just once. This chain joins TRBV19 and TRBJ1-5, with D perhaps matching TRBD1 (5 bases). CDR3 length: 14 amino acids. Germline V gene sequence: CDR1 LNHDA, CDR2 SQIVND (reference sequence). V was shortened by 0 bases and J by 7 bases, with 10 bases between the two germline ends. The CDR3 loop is CASSIDAGRQPQHF. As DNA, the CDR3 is TGTGCCAGTAGTATAGACGCAGGGCGGCAGCCCCAGCATTTT.

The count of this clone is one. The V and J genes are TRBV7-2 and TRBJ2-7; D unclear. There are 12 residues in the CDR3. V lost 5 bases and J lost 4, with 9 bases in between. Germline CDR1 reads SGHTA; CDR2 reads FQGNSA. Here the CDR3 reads CASSRYGYEQYF. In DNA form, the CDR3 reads TGTGCCAGCAGCCGTTACGGATACGAGCAGTACTTC. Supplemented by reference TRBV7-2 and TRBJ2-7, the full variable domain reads GAGVSQSPSNKVTEKGKDVELRCDPISGHTALYWYRQSLGQGLEFLIYFQGNSAPDKSGLPSDRFSAERTGGSVSTLTIQRTQQEDSAVYLCASSRYGYEQYFGPGTRLTVT.

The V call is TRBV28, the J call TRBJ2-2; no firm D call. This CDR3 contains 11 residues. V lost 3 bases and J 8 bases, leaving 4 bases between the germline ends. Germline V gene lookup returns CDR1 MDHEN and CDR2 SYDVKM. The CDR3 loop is CASSFRGELFF. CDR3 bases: TGTGCCAGCAGTTTCAGGGGGGAGCTGTTTTTT.